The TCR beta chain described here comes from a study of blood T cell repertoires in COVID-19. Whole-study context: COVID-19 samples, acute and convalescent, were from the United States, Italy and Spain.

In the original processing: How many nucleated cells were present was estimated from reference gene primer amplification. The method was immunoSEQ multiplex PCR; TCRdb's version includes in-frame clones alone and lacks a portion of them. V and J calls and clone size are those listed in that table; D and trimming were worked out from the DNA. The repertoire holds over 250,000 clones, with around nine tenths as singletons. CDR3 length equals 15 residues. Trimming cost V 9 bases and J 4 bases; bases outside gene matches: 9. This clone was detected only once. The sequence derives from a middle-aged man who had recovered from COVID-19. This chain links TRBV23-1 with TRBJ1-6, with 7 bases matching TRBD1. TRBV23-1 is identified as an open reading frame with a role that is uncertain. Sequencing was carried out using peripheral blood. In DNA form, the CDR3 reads TGCGCCAGGGAAAGTCAGGGGGTTTATAATTCACCCCTCCACTTT. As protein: CARESQGVYNSPLHF.